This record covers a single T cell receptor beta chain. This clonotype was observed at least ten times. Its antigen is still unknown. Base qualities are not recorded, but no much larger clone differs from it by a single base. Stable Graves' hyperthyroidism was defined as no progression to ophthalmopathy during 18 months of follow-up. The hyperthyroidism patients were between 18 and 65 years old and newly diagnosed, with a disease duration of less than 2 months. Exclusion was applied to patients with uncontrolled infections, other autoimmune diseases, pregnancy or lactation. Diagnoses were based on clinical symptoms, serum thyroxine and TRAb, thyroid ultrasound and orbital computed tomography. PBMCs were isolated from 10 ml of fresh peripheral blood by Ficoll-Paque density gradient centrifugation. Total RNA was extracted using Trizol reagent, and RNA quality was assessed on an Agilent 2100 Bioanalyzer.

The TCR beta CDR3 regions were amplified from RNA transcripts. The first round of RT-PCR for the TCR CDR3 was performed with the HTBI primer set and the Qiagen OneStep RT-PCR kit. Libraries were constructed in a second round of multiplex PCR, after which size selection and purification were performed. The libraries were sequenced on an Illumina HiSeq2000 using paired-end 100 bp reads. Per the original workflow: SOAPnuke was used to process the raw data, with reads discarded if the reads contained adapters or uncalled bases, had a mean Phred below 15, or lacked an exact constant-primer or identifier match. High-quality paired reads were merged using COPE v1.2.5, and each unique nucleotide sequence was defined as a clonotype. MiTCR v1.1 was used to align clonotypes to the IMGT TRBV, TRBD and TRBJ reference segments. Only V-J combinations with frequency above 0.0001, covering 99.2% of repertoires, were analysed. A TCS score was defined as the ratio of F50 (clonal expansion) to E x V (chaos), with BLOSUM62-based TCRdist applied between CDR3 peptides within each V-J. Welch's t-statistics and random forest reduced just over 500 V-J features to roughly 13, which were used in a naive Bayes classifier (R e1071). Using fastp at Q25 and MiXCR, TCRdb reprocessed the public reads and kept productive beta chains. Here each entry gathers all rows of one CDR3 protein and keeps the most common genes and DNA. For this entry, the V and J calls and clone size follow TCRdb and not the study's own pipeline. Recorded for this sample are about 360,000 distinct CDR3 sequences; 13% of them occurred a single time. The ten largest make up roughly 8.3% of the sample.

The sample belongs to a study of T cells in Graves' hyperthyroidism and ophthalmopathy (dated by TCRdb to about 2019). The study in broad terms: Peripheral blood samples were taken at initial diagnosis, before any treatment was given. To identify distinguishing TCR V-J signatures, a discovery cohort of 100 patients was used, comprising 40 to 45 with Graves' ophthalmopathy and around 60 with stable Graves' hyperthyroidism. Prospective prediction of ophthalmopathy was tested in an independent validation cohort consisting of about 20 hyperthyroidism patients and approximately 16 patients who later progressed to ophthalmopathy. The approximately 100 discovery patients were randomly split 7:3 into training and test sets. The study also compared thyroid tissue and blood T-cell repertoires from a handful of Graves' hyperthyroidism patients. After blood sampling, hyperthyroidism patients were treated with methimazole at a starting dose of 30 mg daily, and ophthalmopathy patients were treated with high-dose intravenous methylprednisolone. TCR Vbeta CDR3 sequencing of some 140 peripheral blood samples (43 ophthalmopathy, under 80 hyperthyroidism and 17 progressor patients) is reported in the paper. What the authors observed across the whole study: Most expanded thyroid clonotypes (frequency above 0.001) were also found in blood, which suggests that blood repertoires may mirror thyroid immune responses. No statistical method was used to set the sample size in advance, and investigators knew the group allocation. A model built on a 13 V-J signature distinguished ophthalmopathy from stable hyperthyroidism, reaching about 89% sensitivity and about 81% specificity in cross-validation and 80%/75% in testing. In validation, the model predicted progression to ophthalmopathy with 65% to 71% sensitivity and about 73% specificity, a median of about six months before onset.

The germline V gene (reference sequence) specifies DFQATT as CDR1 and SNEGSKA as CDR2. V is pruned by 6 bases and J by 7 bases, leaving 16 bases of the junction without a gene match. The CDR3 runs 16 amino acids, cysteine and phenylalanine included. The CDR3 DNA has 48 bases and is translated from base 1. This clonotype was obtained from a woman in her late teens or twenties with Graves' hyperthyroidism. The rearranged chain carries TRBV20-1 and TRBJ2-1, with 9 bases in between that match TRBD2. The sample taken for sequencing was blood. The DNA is TGCAGTGCCATTCCCGGCGGAGCGGGAGGAGGTAATGAGCAGTTCTTC. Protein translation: CSAIPGGAGGGNEQFF.